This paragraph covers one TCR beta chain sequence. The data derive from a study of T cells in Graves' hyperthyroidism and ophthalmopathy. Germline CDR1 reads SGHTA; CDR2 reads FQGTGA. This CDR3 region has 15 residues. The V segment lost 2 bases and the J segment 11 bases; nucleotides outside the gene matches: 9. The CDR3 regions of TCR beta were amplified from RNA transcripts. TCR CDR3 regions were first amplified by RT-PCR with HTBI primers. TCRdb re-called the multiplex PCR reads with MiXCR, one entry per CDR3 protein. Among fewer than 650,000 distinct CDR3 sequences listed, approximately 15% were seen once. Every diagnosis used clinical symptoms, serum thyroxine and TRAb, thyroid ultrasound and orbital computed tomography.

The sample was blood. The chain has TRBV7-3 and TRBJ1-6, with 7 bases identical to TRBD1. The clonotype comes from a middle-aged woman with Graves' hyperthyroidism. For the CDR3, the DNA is TGTGCCAGCAGCTTAGTTAGGGACAGAATCGCACCCCTCCACTTT. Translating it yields CASSLVRDRIAPLHF.